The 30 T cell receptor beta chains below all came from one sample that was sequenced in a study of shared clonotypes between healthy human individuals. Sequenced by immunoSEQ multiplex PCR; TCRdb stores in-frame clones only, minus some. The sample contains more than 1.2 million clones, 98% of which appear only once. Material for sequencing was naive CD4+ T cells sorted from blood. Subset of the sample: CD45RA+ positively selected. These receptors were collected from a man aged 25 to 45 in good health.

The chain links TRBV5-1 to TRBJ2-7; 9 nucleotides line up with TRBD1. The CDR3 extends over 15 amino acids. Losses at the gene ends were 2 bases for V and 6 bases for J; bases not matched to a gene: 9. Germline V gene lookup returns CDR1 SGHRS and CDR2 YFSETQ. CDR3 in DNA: TGCGCCAGCAGCTTTACGGCGGGACAGGGCGGCGAGCAGTACTTC. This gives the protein CASSFTAGQGGEQYF.

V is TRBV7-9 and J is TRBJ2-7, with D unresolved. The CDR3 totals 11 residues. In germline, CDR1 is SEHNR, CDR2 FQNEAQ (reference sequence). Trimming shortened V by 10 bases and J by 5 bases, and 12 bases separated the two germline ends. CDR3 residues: CATLDRNEQYF. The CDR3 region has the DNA TGTGCCACCTTGGATAGGAACGAGCAGTACTTC.

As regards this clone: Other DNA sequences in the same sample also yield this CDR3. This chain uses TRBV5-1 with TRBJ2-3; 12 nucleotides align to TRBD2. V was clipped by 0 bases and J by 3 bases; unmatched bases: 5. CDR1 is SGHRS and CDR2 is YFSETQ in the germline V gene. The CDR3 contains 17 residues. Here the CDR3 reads CASSLDPLAGGTDTQYF. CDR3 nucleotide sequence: TGCGCCAGCAGCTTGGACCCCCTAGCGGGAGGGACAGATACGCAGTATTTT.

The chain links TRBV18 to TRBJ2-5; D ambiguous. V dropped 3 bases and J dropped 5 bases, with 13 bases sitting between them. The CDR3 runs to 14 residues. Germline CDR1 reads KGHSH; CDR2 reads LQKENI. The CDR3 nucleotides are TGTGCCAGCTCACCCCCCACCCATCGGGAGACCCAGTACTTC. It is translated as CASSPPTHRETQYF.

This CDR3 is CASSMEGSGRARTGELFF. In nucleotides, the CDR3 is TGTGCCAGTAGTATGGAGGGTAGCGGGAGGGCGAGGACCGGGGAGCTGTTTTTT. The chain links TRBV19 to TRBJ2-2, with 11 bases identical to TRBD2. Germline V CDR1 and CDR2: LNHDA, SQIVND (reference sequence). V lost 3 bases, J lost 5 bases, and 11 bases stayed unmatched. The CDR3 contains 18 residues. The full variable domain, with the rest looked up from reference TRBV19 and TRBJ2-2, is DGGITQSPKYLFRKEGQNVTLSCEQNLNHDAMYWYRQDPGQGLRLIYYSQIVNDFQKGDIAEGYSVSREKKESFPLTVTSAQKNPTAFYLCASSMEGSGRARTGELFFGEGSRLTVL.

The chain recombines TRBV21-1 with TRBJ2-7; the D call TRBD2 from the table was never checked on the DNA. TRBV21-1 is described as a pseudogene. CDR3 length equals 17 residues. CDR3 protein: CASSGGTSGKPSYEQYF. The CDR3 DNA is TGTGCCAGCAGCGGGGGGACTAGCGGGAAGCCATCCTACGAGCAGTACTTC.

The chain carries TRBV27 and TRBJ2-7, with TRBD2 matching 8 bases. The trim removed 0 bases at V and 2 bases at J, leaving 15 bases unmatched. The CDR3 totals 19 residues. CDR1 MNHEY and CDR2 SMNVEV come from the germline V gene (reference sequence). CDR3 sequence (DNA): TGTGCCAGCAGTTTATCGTTTGGGAGAGGCGGGGGGCCTCCCTACGAGCAGTACTTC. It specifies CASSLSFGRGGGPPYEQYF.

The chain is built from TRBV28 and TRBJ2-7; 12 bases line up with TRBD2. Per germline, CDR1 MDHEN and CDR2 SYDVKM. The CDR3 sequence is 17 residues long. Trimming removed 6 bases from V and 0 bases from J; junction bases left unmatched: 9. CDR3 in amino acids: CASSPLAGGTSSYEQYF. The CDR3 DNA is TGTGCCAGCAGCCCACTAGCGGGAGGCACAAGCTCCTACGAGCAGTACTTC.

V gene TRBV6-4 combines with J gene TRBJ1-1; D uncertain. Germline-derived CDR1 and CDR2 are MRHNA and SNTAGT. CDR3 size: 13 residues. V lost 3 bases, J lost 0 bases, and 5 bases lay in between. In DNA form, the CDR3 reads TGTGCCAGCAGTGAAGAGTTGAACACTGAAGCTTTCTTT. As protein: CASSEELNTEAFF.

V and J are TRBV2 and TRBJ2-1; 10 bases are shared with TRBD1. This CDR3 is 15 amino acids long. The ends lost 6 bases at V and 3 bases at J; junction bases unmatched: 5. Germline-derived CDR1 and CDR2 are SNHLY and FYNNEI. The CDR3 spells CASSVTGGFYNEQFF. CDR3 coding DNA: TGTGCCAGCAGCGTGACAGGGGGCTTCTACAATGAGCAGTTCTTC.

This CDR3 is CASSPWSGKRTDTQYF. The CDR3 nucleotides are TGTGCCAGCAGCCCGTGGAGCGGAAAGCGCACAGATACGCAGTATTTT. J is TRBJ2-3 and V is TRBV5-4; possibly TRBD2 for D (5 bases). This CDR3 has 16 amino acids. Germline loops: CDR1 SGHNT, CDR2 YYREEE (reference sequence). The V and J ends lost 4 bases and 1 base respectively, with 16 bases between them.

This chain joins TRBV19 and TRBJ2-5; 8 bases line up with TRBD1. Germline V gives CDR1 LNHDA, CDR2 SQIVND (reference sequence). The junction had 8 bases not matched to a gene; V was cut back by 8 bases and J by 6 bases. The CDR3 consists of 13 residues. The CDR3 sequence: CASRSGGGKTQYF. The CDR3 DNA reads TGTGCCAGTCGTTCAGGGGGCGGGAAGACCCAGTACTTC.

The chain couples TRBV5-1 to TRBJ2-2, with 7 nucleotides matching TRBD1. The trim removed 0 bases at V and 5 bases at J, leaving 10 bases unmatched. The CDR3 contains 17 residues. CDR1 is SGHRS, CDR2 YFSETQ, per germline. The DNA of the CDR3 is TGCGCCAGCAGCTTGGTTTCGCAGGGGGATTTTACCGGGGAGCTGTTTTTT. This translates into CASSLVSQGDFTGELFF.

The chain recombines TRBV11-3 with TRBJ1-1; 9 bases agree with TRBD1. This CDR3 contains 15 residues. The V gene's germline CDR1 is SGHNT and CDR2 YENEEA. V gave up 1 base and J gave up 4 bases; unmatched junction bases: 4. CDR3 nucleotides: TGTGCCAGCAGCTTAGGGACAGGGGAGGGCACTGAAGCTTTCTTT. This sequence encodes CASSLGTGEGTEAFF. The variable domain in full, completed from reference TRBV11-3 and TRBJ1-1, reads EAGVVQSPRYKIIEKKQPVAFWCNPISGHNTLYWYLQNLGQGPELLIRYENEEAVDDSQLPKDRFSAERLKGVDSTLKIQPAELGDSAVYLCASSLGTGEGTEAFFGQGTRLTVV.

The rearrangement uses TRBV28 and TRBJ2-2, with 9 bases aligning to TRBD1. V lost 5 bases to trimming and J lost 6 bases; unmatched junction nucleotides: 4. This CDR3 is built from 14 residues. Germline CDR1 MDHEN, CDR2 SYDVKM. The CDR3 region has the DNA TGTGCCAGCAGTGGACAGGGGTCGGCCGGGGAGCTGTTTTTT. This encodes CASSGQGSAGELFF.

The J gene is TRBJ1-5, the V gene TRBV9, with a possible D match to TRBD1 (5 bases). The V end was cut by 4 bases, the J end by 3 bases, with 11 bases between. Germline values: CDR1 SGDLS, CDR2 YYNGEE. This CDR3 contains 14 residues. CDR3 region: CASSLGQYNQPQHF. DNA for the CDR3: TGTGCCAGCAGCTTAGGACAATACAATCAGCCCCAGCATTTT.

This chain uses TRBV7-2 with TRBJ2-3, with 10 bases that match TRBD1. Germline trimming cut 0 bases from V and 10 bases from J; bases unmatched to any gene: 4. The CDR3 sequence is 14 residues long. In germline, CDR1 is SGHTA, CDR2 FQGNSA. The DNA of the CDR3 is TGTGCCAGCAGCTTAGCTGCGGGACAGGGGTCGCAGTATTTT. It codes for CASSLAAGQGSQYF.

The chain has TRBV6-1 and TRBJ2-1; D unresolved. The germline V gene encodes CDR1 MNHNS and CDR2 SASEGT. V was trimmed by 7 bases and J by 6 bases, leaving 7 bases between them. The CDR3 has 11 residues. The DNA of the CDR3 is TGTGCCAGCATCCTCGGCAATGAGCAGTTCTTC. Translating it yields CASILGNEQFF.

For the CDR3, the DNA is TGTGCCAGTGGGGGATTCAGGACTAGCGGGAGCACCGGGGAGCTGTTTTTT. This encodes CASGGFRTSGSTGELFF. The V and J genes are TRBV7-9 and TRBJ2-2; TRBD2 matches 13 bases. The germline V gene has CDR1 SEHNR and CDR2 FQNEAQ (reference sequence). The CDR3 spans 17 residues. The V segment lost 9 bases and the J segment 4 bases; nucleotides outside the gene matches: 11.

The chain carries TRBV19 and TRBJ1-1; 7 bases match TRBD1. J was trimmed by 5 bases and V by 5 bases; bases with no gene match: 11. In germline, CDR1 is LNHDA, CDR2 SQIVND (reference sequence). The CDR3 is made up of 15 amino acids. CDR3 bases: TGTGCCAGTAGTTTTTCTCCGACAGGGATGACTGAAGCTTTCTTT. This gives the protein CASSFSPTGMTEAFF. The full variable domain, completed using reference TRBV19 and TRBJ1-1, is DGGITQSPKYLFRKEGQNVTLSCEQNLNHDAMYWYRQDPGQGLRLIYYSQIVNDFQKGDIAEGYSVSREKKESFPLTVTSAQKNPTAFYLCASSFSPTGMTEAFFGQGTRLTVV.

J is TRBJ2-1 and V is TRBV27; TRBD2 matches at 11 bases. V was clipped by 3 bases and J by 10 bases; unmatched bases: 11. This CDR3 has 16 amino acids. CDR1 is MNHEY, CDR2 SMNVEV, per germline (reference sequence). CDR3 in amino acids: CASSLARTSGGGEQFF. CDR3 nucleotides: TGTGCCAGCAGTTTGGCAAGAACTAGCGGGGGCGGGGAGCAGTTCTTC.

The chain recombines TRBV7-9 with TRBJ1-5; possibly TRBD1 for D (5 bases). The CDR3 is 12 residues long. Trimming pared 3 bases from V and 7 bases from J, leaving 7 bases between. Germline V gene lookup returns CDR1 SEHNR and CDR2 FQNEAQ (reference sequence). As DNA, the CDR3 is TGTGCCAGCAGCTTCCCAGGGCAGCCCCAGCATTTT. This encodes CASSFPGQPQHF.

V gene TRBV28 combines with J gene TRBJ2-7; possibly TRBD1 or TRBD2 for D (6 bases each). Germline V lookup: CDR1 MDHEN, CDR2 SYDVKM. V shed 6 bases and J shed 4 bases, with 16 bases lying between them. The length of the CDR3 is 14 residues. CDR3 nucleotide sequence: TGTGCCAGCAGAACCGGGGGACAAAATTACGAGCAGTACTTC. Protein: CASRTGGQNYEQYF.

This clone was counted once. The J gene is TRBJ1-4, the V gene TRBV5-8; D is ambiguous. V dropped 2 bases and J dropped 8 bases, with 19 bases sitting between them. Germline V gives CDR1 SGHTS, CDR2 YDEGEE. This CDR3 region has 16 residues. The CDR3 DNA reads TGTGCCAGCAGCTTTCTCTACCGCAGGATGGGGGAAAAACTGTTTTTT. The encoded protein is CASSFLYRRMGEKLFF.

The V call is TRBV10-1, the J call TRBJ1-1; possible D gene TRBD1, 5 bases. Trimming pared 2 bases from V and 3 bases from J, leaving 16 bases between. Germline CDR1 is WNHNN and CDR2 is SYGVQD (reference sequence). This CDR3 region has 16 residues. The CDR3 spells CASSERWAGKDTEAFF. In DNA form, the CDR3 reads TGCGCCAGCAGTGAGAGGTGGGCAGGGAAGGACACTGAAGCTTTCTTT.

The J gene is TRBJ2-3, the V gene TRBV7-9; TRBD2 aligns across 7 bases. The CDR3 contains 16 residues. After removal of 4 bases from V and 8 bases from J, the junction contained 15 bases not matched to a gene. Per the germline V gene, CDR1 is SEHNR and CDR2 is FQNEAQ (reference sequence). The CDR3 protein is CASSSLRLAGSGTQYF. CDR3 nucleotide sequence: TGTGCCAGCAGCTCGCTTCGACTAGCTGGCAGTGGTACGCAGTATTTT.

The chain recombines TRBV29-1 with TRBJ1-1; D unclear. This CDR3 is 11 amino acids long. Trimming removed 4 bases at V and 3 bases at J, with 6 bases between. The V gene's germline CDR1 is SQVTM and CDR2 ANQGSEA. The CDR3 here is CSVGFYTEAFF. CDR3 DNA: TGCAGCGTTGGATTTTACACTGAAGCTTTCTTT.

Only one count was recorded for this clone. The CDR3 DNA is TGTGCCATCAGTACGGGACTCGGCTCCTACGAGCAGTACTTC. Amino acids: CAISTGLGSYEQYF. V and J are TRBV10-3 and TRBJ2-7; D perhaps matches TRBD2 (6 bases). The CDR3 has 14 amino acids. Germline lookup yields CDR1 ENHRY and CDR2 SYGVKD. Trimming took 5 bases from V and 0 from J, leaving 11 bases between them.

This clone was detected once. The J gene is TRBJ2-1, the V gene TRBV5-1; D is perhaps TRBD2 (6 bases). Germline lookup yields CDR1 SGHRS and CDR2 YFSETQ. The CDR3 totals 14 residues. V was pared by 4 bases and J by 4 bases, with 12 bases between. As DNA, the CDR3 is TGCGCCAGCAGCACGGAGGGGATTTACAATGAGCAGTTCTTC. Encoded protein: CASSTEGIYNEQFF. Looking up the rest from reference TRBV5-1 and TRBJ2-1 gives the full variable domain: KAGVTQTPRYLIKTRGQQVTLSCSPISGHRSVSWYQQTPGQGLQFLFEYFSETQRNKGNFPGRFSGRQFSNSRSEMNVSTLELGDSALYLCASSTEGIYNEQFFGPGTRLTVL.

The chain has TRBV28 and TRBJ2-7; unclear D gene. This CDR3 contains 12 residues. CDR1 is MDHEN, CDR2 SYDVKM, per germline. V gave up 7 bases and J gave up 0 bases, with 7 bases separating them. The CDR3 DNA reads TGTGCCAGCACTCCGGCCTCCTACGAGCAGTACTTC. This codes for CASTPASYEQYF. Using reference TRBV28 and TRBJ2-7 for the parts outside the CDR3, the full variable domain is DVKVTQSSRYLVKRTGEKVFLECVQDMDHENMFWYRQDPGLGLRLIYFSYDVKMKEKGDIPEGYSVSREKKERFSLILESASTNQTSMYLCASTPASYEQYFGPGTRLTVT.